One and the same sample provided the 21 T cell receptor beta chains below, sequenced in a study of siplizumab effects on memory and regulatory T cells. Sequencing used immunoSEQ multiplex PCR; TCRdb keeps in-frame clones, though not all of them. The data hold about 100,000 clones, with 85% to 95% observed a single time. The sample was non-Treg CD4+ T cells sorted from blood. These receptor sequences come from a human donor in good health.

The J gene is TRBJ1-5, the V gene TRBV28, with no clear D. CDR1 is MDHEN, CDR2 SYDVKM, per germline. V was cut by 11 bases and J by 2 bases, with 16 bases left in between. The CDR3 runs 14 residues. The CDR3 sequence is CAALAHFGNQPQHF. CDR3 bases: TGTGCCGCCCTCGCCCATTTCGGCAATCAGCCCCAGCATTTT. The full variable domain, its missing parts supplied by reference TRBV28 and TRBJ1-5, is DVKVTQSSRYLVKRTGEKVFLECVQDMDHENMFWYRQDPGLGLRLIYFSYDVKMKEKGDIPEGYSVSREKKERFSLILESASTNQTSMYLCAALAHFGNQPQHFGDGTRLSIL.

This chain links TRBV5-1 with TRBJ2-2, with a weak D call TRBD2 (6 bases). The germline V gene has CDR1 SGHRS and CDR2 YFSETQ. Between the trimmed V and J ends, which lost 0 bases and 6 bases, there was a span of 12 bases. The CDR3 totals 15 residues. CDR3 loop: CASSLAAGYAGELFF. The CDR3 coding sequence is TGCGCCAGCAGCTTGGCGGCGGGGTATGCCGGGGAGCTGTTTTTT.

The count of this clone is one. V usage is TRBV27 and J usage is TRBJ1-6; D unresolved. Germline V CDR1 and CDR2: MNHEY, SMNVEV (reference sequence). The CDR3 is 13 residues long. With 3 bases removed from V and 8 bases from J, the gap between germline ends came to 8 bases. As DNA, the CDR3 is TGTGCCAGCAGTTTCCAAAGATATTCACCCCTCCACTTT. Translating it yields CASSFQRYSPLHF.

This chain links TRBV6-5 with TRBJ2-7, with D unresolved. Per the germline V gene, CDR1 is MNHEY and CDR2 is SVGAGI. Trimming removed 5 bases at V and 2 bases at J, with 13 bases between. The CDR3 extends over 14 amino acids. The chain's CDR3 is CASSPSMWTYEQYF. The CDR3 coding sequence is TGTGCCAGCAGTCCCTCGATGTGGACCTACGAGCAGTACTTC.

CDR3: CASSLDFTIGGSHNEQFF. In DNA form, the CDR3 reads TGTGCCAGCAGCTTGGATTTCACTATTGGCGGGAGCCACAATGAGCAGTTCTTC. This rearrangement joins TRBV5-6 to TRBJ2-1, with 7 positions matching TRBD2. The V gene's germline CDR1 is SGHDT and CDR2 YYEEEE. CDR3 length: 18 amino acids. V shed 0 bases, J shed 5 bases, and the junction held 14 bases outside the gene matches. Full variable domain (rest looked up from reference TRBV5-6 and TRBJ2-1): DAGVTQSPTHLIKTRGQQVTLRCSPKSGHDTVSWYQQALGQGPQFIFQYYEEEERQRGNFPDRFSGHQFPNYSSELNVNALLLGDSALYLCASSLDFTIGGSHNEQFFGPGTRLTVL.

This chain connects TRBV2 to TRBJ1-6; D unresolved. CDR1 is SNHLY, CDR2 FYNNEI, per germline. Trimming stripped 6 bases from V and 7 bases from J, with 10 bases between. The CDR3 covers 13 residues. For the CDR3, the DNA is TGTGCCAGCAGGAAGGGTGAGAATTCACCCCTCCACTTT. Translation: CASRKGENSPLHF. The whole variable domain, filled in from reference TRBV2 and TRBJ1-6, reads EPEVTQTPSHQVTQMGQEVILRCVPISNHLYFYWYRQILGQKVEFLVSFYNNEISEKSEIFDDQFSVERPDGSNFTLKIRSTKLEDSAMYFCASRKGENSPLHFGNGTRLTVT.

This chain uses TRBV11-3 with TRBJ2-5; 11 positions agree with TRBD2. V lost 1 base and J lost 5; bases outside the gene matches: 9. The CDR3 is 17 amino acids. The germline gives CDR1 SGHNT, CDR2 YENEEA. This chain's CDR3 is CASSLGAKLAGVETQYF. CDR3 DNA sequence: TGTGCCAGCAGCTTAGGGGCGAAACTAGCGGGAGTGGAGACCCAGTACTTC.

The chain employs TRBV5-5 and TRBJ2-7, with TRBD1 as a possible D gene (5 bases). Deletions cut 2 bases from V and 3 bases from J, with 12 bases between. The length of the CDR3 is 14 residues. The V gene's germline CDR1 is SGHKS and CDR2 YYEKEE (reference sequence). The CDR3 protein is CASSLSDSLYEQYF. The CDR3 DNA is TGTGCCAGCAGCTTATCAGACAGTCTCTACGAGCAGTACTTC.

CDR3 sequence reads: CSVDLAGYQETQYF. CDR3 sequence (DNA): TGCAGCGTTGACCTAGCGGGGTACCAAGAGACCCAGTACTTC. The chain employs TRBV29-1 and TRBJ2-5, with 9 bases matching TRBD2. V lost 3 bases and J lost 0; bases outside the gene matches: 2. The CDR3 has 14 amino acids. Germline V gives CDR1 SQVTM, CDR2 ANQGSEA.

CDR3 sequence (DNA): TGTGCCAGCAGCCGCTCGCGGGACACCGGGGAGCTGTTTTTT. It specifies CASSRSRDTGELFF. The rearrangement joins TRBV6-6 to TRBJ2-2; TRBD2 might be the D (5 bases). The CDR3 has 14 amino acids. Germline CDR1 reads MNHNY; CDR2 reads SVGAGI (reference sequence). V lost 6 bases, J lost 3 bases, and 11 bases lay in between.

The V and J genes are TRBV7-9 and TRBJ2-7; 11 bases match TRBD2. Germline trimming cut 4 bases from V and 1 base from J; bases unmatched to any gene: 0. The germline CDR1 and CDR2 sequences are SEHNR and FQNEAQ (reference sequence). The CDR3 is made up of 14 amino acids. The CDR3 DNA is TGTGCCAGCAGCTCTAGCGGGGGGTCCTACGAGCAGTACTTC. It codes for CASSSSGGSYEQYF.

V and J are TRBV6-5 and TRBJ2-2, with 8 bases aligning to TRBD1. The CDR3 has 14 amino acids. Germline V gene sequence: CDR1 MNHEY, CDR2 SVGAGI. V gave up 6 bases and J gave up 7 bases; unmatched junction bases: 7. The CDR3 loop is CASRMDTGGGELFF. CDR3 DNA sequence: TGTGCCAGCAGGATGGATACAGGGGGCGGGGAGCTGTTTTTT.

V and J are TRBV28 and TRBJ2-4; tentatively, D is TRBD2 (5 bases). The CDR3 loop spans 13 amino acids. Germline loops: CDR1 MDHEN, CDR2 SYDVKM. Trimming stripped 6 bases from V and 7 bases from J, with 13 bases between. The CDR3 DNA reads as TGTGCCAGCAGAAGTTCCGGGATGAACATTCAGTACTTC. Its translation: CASRSSGMNIQYF.

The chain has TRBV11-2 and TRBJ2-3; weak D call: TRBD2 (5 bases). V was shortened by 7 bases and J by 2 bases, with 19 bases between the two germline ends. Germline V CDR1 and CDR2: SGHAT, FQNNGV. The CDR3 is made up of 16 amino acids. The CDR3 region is CASKPFEGDFTDTQYF. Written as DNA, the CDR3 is TGTGCCAGCAAGCCTTTCGAGGGAGACTTCACAGATACGCAGTATTTT.

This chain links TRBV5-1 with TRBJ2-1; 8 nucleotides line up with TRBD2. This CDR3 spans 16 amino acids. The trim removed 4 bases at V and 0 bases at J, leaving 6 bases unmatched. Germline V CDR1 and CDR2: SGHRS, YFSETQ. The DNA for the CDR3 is TGCGCCAGCAGCGCCCTACTAGCGGCCTCCTACAATGAGCAGTTCTTC. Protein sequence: CASSALLAASYNEQFF.

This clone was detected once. The CDR3 DNA follows: TGTGCCAGCAGCCCACAGGGTCCAGGAGAAAAACTGTTTTTT. Protein sequence: CASSPQGPGEKLFF. The chain is built from TRBV7-9 and TRBJ1-4; the D gene is possibly TRBD1 (6 bases). This CDR3 is built from 14 residues. The germline CDR1 and CDR2 sequences are SEHNR and FQNEAQ (reference sequence). Trimming shortened V by 5 bases and J by 8 bases, and 15 bases separated the two germline ends.

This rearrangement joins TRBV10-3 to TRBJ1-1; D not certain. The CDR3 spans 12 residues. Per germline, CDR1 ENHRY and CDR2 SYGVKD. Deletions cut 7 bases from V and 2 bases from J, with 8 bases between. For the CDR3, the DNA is TGTGCCATCATGCGACACAACACTGAAGCTTTCTTT. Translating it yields CAIMRHNTEAFF.

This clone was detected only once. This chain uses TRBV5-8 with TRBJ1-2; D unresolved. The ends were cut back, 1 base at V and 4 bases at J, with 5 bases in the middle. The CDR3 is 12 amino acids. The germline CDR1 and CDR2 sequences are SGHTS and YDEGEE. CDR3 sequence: CASSLISYGYTF. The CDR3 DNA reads TGTGCCAGCAGCTTGATTTCCTATGGCTACACCTTC.

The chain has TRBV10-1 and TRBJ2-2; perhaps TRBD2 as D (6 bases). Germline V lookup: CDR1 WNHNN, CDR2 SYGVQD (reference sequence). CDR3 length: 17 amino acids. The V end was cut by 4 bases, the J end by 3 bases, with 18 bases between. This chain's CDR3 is CASSGSRSGRDTGELFF. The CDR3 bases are TGCGCCAGCAGTGGGTCTCGGAGCGGGCGCGACACCGGGGAGCTGTTTTTT.

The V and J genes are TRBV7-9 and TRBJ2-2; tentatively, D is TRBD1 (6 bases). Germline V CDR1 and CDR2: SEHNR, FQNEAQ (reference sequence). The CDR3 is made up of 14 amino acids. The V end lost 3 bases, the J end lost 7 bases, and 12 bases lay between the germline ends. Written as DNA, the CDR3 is TGTGCCAGCAGCTTGGGCAGGGGAATCGGGGAGCTGTTTTTT. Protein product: CASSLGRGIGELFF.

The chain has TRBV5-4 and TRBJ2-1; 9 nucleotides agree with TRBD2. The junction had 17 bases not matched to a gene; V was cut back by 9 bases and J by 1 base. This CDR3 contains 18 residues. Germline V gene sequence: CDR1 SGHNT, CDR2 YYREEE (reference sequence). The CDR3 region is CATYPRGGAGLSYNEQFF. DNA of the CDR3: TGTGCCACCTACCCTCGCGGGGGGGCGGGACTGTCCTACAATGAGCAGTTCTTC.